This section outlines one T cell receptor (beta chain) sequence together with its context. The data were obtained in a study of CD8 T cells in Susac syndrome. V was shortened by 5 bases and J by 9 bases, with 12 bases between the two germline ends. The germline V gene encodes CDR1 GTSNPN and CDR2 SVGIG (reference sequence). The CDR3 has 11 residues. RNA in amounts of roughly 0.45 to 1 ug was reverse transcribed with random hexamers. Via MiXCR, TCRdb re-called the immunoSEQ multiplex PCR reads, giving one row per CDR3 protein. The repertoire includes some 260,000 distinct CDR3 sequences, 80% to 90% of them detected once, and about 0.11% sits in the top ten. Sequencing of TCR beta was carried out in blood CD8+ and CD4+ T cells. Patients with stable or active relapsing-remitting disease, all of them treatment-naive, made up the multiple sclerosis controls. The TEMRA cells underwent FACS enrichment, while the CD8+ and CD4+ T cells underwent negative isolation.

Sequencing used CD8+ T cells from PBMCs. The chain uses TRBV30 and TRBJ2-3, with TRBD1 as a possible D gene (6 bases). The clonotype was recovered from a human donor with multiple sclerosis. Here the CDR3 DNA reads TGTGCCTGGTGGGGAAGGGGGACGCAGTATTTT. Its translation is CAWWGRGTQYF.